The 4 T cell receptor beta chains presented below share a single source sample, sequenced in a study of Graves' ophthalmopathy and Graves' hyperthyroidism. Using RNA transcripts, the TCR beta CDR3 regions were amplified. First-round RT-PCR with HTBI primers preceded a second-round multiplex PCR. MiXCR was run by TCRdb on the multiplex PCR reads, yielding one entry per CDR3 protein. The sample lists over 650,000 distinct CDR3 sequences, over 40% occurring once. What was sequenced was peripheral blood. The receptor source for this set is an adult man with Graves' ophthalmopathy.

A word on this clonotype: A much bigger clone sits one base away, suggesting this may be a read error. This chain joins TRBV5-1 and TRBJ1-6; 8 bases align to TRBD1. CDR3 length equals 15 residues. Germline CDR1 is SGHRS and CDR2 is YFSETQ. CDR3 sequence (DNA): TGCGCCAGCAGCATCCAGGGGGCTTCAAATTTACCCCTCCACTTT. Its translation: CASSIQGASNLPLHF.

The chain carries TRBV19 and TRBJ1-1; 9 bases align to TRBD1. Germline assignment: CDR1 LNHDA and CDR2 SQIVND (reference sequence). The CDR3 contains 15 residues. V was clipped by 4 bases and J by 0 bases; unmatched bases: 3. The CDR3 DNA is TGTGCCAGTAGTAGACAGGGGGATATGAACACTGAAGCTTTCTTT. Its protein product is CASSRQGDMNTEAFF. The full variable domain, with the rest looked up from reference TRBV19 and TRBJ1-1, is DGGITQSPKYLFRKEGQNVTLSCEQNLNHDAMYWYRQDPGQGLRLIYYSQIVNDFQKGDIAEGYSVSREKKESFPLTVTSAQKNPTAFYLCASSRQGDMNTEAFFGQGTRLTVV.

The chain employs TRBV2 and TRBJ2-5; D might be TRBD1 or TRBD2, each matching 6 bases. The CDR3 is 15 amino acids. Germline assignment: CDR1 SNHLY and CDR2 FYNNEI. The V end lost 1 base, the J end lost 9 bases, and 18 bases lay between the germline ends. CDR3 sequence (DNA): TGTGCCAGCAGTGAAGATGTGGGGGGCCATCAGCCCCAGTACTTC. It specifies CASSEDVGGHQPQYF.

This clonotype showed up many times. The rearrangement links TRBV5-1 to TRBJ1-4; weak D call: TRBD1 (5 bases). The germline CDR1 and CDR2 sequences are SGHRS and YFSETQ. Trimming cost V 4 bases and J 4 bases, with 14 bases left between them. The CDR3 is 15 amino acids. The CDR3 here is CASSPGTDFNEKLFF. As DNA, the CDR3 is TGCGCCAGCAGCCCAGGGACCGACTTTAATGAAAAACTGTTTTTT.